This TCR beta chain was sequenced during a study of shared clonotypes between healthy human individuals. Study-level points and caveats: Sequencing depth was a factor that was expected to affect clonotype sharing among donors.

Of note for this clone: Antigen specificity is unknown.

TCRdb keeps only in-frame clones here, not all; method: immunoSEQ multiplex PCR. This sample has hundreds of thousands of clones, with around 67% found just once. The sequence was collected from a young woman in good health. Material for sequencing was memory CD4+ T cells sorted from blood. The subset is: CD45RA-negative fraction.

The DNA of the CDR3 is TGTGCCAGCAGCGTAGCGGGGGGTCATGGCGCCGGGGAGCTGTTTTTT. Its translation: CASSVAGGHGAGELFF. This chain links TRBV9 with TRBJ2-2; 7 positions match TRBD2. The CDR3 runs to 16 residues. Germline trimming cut 0 bases from V and 6 bases from J; bases unmatched to any gene: 8. CDR1 is SGDLS and CDR2 is YYNGEE in the germline V gene.